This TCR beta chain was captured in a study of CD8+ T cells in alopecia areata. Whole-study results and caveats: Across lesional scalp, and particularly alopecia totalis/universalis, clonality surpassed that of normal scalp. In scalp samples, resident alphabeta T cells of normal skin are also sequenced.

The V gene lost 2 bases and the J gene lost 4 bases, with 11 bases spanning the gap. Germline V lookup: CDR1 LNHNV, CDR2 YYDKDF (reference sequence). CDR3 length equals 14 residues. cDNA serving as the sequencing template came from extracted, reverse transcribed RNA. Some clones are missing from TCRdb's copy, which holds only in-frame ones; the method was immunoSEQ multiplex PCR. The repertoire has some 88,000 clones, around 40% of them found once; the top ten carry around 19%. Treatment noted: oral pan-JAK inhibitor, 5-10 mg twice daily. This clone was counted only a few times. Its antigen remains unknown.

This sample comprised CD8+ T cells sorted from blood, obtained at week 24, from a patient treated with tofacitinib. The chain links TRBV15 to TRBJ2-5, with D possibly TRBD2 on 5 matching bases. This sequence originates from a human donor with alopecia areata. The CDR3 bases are TGTGCCACCAGCAGACGGGTGGCGGGAGAGACCCAGTACTTC. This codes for CATSRRVAGETQYF.